This TCR beta chain was sequenced for a study of T-cell memory formation after mild COVID-19. Overall study results and limits: CD4/CD8 balance held among clones contracting day 15 to 85, and later expanders leaned CD4+. Cross-reactive memory appears to have joined, as suggested by some responding clones showing up in pre-infection memory.

TCRdb re-called the 5' RACE reads with MiXCR, one entry per CDR3 protein. This table holds roughly 110,000 distinct CDR3 sequences, about 18% found once. The CDR3 contains 12 residues. Per the germline V gene, CDR1 is KGHSH and CDR2 is LQKENI. Deletions cut 3 bases from V and 8 bases from J, with 10 bases between. On this clonotype: The antigen is undetermined.

This TCR was recovered from an adult woman who had mild COVID-19 (a few samples of this study predate the infection). Cell type and time point are not known. Sequences were obtained from PBMCs or a T cell subset sorted from them (not recorded which). The chain couples TRBV18 to TRBJ1-1; D possibly corresponds to TRBD1 (5 bases). This CDR3 is CASSPTATEAFF. The CDR3 DNA sequence: TGTGCCAGCTCACCGACAGCTACAGAAGCTTTCTTT.